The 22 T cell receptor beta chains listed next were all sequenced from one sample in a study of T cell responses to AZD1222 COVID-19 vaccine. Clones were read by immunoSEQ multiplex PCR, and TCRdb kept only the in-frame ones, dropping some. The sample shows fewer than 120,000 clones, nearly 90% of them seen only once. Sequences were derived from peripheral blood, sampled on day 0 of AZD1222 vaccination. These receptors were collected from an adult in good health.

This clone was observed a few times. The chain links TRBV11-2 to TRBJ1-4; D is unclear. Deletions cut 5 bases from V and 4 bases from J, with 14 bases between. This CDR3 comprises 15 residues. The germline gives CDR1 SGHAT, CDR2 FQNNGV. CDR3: CASSAYYGINEKLFF. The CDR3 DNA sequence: TGTGCCAGCAGCGCCTATTACGGGATTAATGAAAAACTGTTTTTT.

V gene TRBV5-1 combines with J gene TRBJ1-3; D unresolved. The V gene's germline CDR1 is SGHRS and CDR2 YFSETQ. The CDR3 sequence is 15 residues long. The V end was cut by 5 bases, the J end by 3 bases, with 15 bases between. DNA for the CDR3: TGCGCCAGCAGTCGATCAAGCGCGGGTGGAAACACCATATATTTT. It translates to CASSRSSAGGNTIYF.

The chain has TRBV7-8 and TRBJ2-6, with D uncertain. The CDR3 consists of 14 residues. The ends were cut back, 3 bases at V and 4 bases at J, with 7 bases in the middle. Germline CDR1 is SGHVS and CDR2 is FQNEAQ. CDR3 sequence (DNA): TGTGCCAGCAGCTTTGGGGAAGGGGCCAACGTCCTGACTTTC. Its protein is CASSFGEGANVLTF.

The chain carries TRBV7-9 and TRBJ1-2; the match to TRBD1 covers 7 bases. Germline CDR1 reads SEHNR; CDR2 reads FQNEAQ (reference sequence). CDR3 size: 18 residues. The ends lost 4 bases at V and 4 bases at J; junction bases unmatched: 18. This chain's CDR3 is CASSSKLTGTASFYGYTF. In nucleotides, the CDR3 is TGTGCCAGCAGCTCAAAACTCACCGGGACAGCAAGTTTCTATGGCTACACCTTC.

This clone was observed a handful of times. DNA for the CDR3: TGTGCCAGCAGCTTAGGGCCGACAGGGGGCCCCTACGAGCAGTACTTC. The encoded protein is CASSLGPTGGPYEQYF. The chain carries TRBV7-9 and TRBJ2-7; 10 bases match TRBD1. Per the germline V gene, CDR1 is SEHNR and CDR2 is FQNEAQ (reference sequence). The CDR3 is made up of 16 amino acids. The V and J ends lost 1 base and 2 bases, in that order; junction bases with no gene match: 5. The entire variable domain, with the rest obtained from reference TRBV7-9 and TRBJ2-7, is as follows: DTGVSQNPRHKITKRGQNVTFRCDPISEHNRLYWYRQTLGQGPEFLTYFQNEAQLEKSRLLSDRFSAERPKGSFSTLEIQRTEQGDSAMYLCASSLGPTGGPYEQYFGPGTRLTVT.

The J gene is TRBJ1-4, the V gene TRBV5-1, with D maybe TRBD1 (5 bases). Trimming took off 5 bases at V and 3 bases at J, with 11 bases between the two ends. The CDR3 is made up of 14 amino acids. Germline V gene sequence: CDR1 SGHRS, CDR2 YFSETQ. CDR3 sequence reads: CASRGERANEKLFF. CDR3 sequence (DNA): TGCGCCAGCAGAGGGGAGCGGGCTAATGAAAAACTGTTTTTT.

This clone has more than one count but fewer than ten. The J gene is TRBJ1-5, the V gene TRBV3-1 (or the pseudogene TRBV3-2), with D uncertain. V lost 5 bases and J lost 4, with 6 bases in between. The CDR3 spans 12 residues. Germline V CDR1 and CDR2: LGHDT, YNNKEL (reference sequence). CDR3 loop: CASSSWNQPQHF. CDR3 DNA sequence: TGTGCCAGCAGCTCCTGGAATCAGCCCCAGCATTTT.

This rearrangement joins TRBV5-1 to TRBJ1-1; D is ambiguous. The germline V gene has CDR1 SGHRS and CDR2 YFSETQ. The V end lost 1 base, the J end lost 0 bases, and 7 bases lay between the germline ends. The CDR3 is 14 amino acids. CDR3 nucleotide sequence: TGCGCCAGCAGCTTGAGGAGTATGAACACTGAAGCTTTCTTT. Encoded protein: CASSLRSMNTEAFF. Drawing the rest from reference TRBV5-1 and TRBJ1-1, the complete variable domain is KAGVTQTPRYLIKTRGQQVTLSCSPISGHRSVSWYQQTPGQGLQFLFEYFSETQRNKGNFPGRFSGRQFSNSRSEMNVSTLELGDSALYLCASSLRSMNTEAFFGQGTRLTVV.

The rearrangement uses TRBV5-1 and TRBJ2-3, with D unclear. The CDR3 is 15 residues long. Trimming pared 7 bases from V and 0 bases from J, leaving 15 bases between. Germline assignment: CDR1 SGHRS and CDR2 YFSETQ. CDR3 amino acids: CASSLTIPSTDTQYF. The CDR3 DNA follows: TGCGCCAGCTCCCTGACAATCCCTAGCACAGATACGCAGTATTTT. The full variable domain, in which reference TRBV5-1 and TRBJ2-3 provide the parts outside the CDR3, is KAGVTQTPRYLIKTRGQQVTLSCSPISGHRSVSWYQQTPGQGLQFLFEYFSETQRNKGNFPGRFSGRQFSNSRSEMNVSTLELGDSALYLCASSLTIPSTDTQYFGPGTRLTVL.

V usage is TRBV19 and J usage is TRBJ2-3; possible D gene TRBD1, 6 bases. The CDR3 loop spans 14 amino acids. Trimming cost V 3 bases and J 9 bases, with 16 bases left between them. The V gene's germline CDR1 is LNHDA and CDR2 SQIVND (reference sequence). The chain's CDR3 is CASSIPEQGGTQYF. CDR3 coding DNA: TGTGCCAGTAGTATCCCCGAACAGGGTGGGACGCAGTATTTT.

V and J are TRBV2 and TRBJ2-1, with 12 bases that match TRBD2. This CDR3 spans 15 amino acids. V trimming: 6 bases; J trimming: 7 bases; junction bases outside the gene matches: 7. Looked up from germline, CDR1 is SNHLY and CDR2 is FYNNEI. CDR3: CASSVETSGRNEQFF. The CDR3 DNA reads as TGTGCCAGCAGCGTCGAGACTAGCGGGAGAAATGAGCAGTTCTTC.

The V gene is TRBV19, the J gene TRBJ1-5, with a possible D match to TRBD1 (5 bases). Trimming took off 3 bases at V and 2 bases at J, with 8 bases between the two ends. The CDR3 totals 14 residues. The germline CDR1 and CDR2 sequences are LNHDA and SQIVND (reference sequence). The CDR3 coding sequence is TGTGCCAGTAGTATCTTAGGGGGCAATCAGCCCCAGCATTTT. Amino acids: CASSILGGNQPQHF.

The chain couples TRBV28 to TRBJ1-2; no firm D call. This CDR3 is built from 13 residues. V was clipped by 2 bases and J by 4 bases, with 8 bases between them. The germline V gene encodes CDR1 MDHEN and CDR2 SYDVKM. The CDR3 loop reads CASSLNQPYGYTF. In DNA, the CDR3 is TGTGCCAGCAGTTTAAATCAACCCTATGGCTACACCTTC.

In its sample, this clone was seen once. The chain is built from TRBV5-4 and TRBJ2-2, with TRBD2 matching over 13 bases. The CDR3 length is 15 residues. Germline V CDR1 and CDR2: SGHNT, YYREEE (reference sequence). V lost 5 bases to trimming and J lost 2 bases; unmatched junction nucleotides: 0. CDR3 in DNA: TGTGCCAGCAGGGGACTAGCGGGAAACACCGGGGAGCTGTTTTTT. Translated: CASRGLAGNTGELFF. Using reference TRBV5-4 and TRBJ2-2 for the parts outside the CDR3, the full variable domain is ETGVTQSPTHLIKTRGQQVTLRCSSQSGHNTVSWYQQALGQGPQFIFQYYREEENGRGNFPPRFSGLQFPNYSSELNVNALELDDSALYLCASRGLAGNTGELFFGEGSRLTVL.

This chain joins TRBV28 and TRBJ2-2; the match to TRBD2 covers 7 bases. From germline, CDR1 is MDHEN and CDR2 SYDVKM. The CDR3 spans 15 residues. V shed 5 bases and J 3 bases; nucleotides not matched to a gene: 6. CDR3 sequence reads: CASSLIAGYTGELFF. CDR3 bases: TGTGCCAGCAGTCTGATAGCGGGCTACACCGGGGAGCTGTTTTTT. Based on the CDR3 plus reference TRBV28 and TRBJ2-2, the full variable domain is DVKVTQSSRYLVKRTGEKVFLECVQDMDHENMFWYRQDPGLGLRLIYFSYDVKMKEKGDIPEGYSVSREKKERFSLILESASTNQTSMYLCASSLIAGYTGELFFGEGSRLTVL.

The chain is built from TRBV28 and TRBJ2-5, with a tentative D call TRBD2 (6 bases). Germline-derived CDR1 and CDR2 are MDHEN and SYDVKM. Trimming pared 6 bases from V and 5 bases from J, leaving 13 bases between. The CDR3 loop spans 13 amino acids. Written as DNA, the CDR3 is TGTGCCAGCAGCGGGGGATATTGGGAGACCCAGTACTTC. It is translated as CASSGGYWETQYF.

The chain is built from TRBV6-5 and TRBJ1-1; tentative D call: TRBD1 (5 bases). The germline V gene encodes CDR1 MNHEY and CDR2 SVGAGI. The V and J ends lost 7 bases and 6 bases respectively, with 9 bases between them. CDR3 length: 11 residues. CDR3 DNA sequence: TGTGCCAGCACCTTGGGGGCTGAAGCTTTCTTT. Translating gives CASTLGAEAFF.

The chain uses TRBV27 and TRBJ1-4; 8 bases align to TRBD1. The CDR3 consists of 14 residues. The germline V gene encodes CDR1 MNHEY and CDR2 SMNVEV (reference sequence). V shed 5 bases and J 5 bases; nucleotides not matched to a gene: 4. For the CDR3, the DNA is TGTGCCAGCAGTCCAAGGACAGGGAATGAAAAACTGTTTTTT. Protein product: CASSPRTGNEKLFF.

The CDR3 DNA sequence: TGTGCCAGTAGTTCAACAGGGGGCCGGGAGACCCAGTACTTC. Protein sequence: CASSSTGGRETQYF. The V call is TRBV19, the J call TRBJ2-5; 9 nucleotides agree with TRBD1. Germline assignment: CDR1 LNHDA and CDR2 SQIVND (reference sequence). The CDR3 consists of 14 residues. Trimming took 5 bases from V and 5 from J; bases not matched to a gene: 6.

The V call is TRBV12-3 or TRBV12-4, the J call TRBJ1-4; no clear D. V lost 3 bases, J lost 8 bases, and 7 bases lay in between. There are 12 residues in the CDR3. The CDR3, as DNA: TGTGCCAGCAGTTTTCGTGGCGAAAAACTGTTTTTT. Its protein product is CASSFRGEKLFF.

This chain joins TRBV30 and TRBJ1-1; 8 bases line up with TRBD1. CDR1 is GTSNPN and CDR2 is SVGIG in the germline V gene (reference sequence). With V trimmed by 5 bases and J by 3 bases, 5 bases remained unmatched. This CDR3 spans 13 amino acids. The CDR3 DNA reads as TGTGCCTGGTCTTACAGGGGGGACACTGAAGCTTTCTTT. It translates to CAWSYRGDTEAFF. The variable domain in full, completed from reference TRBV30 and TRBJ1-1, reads SQTIHQWPATLVQPVGSPLSLECTVEGTSNPNLYWYRQAAGRGLQLLFYSVGIGQISSEVPQNLSASRPQDRQFILSSKKLLLSDSGFYLCAWSYRGDTEAFFGQGTRLTVV.

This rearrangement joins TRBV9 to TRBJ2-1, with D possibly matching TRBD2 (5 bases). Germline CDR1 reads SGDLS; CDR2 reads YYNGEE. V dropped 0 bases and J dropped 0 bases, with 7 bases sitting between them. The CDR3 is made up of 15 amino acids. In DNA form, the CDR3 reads TGTGCCAGCAGCGTAGTAGGGAGCTCCTACAATGAGCAGTTCTTC. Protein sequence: CASSVVGSSYNEQFF.